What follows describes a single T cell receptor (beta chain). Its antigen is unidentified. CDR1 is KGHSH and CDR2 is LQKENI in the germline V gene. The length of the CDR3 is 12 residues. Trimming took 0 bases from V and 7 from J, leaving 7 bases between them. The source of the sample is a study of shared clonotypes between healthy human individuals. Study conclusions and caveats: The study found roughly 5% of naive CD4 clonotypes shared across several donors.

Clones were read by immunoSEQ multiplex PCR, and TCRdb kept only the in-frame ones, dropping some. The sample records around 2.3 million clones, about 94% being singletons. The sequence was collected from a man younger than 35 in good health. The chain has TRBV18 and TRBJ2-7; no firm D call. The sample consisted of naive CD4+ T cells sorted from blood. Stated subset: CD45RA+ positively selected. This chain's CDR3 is CASSPPNMEQYF. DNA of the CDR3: TGTGCCAGCTCACCACCGAACATGGAGCAGTACTTC.